Each of the 5 T cell receptor beta chains below was sequenced from the same sample in a study of blood T cell repertoires in COVID-19. Measured with immunoSEQ multiplex PCR; TCRdb has only the in-frame clones, and not every one. In the table there are 180,000 or so clones, over 65% of which are singletons. The sample taken for sequencing was peripheral blood. These receptors came from an older person with COVID-19, enrolled during active disease.

V and J are TRBV7-2 and TRBJ2-2, with 8 bases lining up with TRBD1. This CDR3 is built from 14 residues. The V gene's germline CDR1 is SGHTA and CDR2 FQGNSA. Trimming took 6 bases from V and 5 from J; bases not matched to a gene: 5. The CDR3 region has the DNA TGTGCCAGCAGGGACAGGGTATCTACCGGGGAGCTGTTTTTT. Its translation: CASRDRVSTGELFF.

V gene TRBV3-1 (or the pseudogene TRBV3-2) combines with J gene TRBJ1-2; D might be TRBD1 (6 bases). CDR3 size: 16 residues. In germline, CDR1 is LGHDT, CDR2 YNNKEL (reference sequence). With 0 bases removed from V and 6 bases from J, the gap between germline ends came to 17 bases. The CDR3 bases are TGTGCCAGCAGCCAAGAAGGACAGCCGTTATTACATGGCTACACCTTC. Translation gives CASSQEGQPLLHGYTF.

The chain joins TRBV28 to TRBJ2-5, with D maybe TRBD2 (7 bases). Germline V gives CDR1 MDHEN, CDR2 SYDVKM. V lost 8 bases, J lost 6 bases, and 22 bases lay in between. The CDR3 is made up of 15 amino acids. The CDR3 protein is CASSRGEGVAKTQYF. The CDR3 region has the DNA TGTGCCAGCTCCCGGGGGGAGGGGGTCGCGAAGACCCAGTACTTC.

J is TRBJ1-1 and V is TRBV10-2; D remains unclear. Germline V gene lookup returns CDR1 WSHSY and CDR2 SAAADI. The CDR3 totals 15 residues. V was trimmed by 2 bases and J by 0 bases, leaving 10 bases between them. CDR3 sequence reads: CASSEGRGLNTEAFF. CDR3 in DNA: TGCGCCAGCAGTGAGGGGCGGGGATTGAACACTGAAGCTTTCTTT.

The J gene is TRBJ2-1, the V gene TRBV6-6; D is uncertain. CDR1 and CDR2 (germline): MNHNY, SVGAGI (reference sequence). V was cut by 0 bases and J by 9 bases, with 12 bases left in between. The CDR3 consists of 14 residues. Here the CDR3 DNA reads TGTGCCAGCAGTTACTCCCTAGATTTGGGTGAGCAGTTCTTC. Encoded protein: CASSYSLDLGEQFF.